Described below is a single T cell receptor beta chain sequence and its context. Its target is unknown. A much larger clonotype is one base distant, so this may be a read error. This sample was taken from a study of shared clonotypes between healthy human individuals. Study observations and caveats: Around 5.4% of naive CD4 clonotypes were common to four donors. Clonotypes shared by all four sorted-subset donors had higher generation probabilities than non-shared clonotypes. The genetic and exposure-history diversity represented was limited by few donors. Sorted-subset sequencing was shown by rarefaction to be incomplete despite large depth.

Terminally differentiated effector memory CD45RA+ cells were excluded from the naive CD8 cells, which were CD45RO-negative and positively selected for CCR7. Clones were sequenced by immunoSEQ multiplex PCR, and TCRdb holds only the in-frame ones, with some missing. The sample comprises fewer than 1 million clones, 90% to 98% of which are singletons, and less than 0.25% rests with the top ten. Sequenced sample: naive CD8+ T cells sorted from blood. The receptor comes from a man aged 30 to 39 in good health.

CDR3 region: CASSLNYEQYF. Written as DNA, the CDR3 is TGTGCCAGCAGTTTAAACTACGAGCAGTACTTC. The V call is TRBV27, the J call TRBJ2-7; D is ambiguous. Germline V gene lookup returns CDR1 MNHEY and CDR2 SMNVEV (reference sequence). Between the trimmed V and J ends, which lost 2 bases and 3 bases, there was a span of 2 bases. The CDR3 sequence is 11 residues long.